These 16 T cell receptor beta chains were all obtained from the same sample, sequenced in a study of beta chain features in type 1 diabetes. Points from the study as a whole: In every one of the four CD4+ subsets, TCRB CDR3s were moderately but significantly shorter in Type 1 diabetes patients.

Reverse transcribing all isolated RNA meant expressed TCRB transcripts were sequenced. Profiling relied on immunoSEQ multiplex PCR, and the TCRdb table lists in-frame clones only, not all of them. This table holds about 700,000 clones, roughly 13% found once. No cognate antigen is known for these TCRs. The material sequenced was naive CD4+ T cells from blood. The receptors come from a man in his late teens or twenties with type 1 diabetes.

About this clone: This CDR3 is also generated by other DNA sequences in the sample. V and J are TRBV9 and TRBJ1-2; D may be TRBD1 (5 bases). Germline V CDR1 and CDR2: SGDLS, YYNGEE. V was pared by 0 bases and J by 9 bases, with 9 bases between. The CDR3 contains 12 residues. The CDR3 DNA reads as TGTGCCAGCAGCGTAGTTGAGGGGAGCTACACCTTC. Encoded protein: CASSVVEGSYTF.

Note on this clone: Other DNA sequences of this sample code for an identical CDR3. This chain joins TRBV5-1 and TRBJ2-3, with 9 bases lining up with TRBD1. With 4 bases clipped from V and 3 bases from J, the junction kept 9 bases outside the gene matches. Germline V CDR1 and CDR2: SGHRS, YFSETQ. This CDR3 region has 16 residues. The CDR3 DNA reads as TGCGCCAGCAGCCCGGCCCGGGACAGGGTTACAGATACGCAGTATTTT. This gives the protein CASSPARDRVTDTQYF.

This clone came up a few times. The chain uses TRBV29-1 and TRBJ2-3; TRBD2 matches at 9 bases. Germline CDR1 SQVTM, CDR2 ANQGSEA. V lost 4 bases, J lost 5 bases, and 4 bases stayed unmatched. The CDR3 is 13 residues long. CDR3 nucleotide sequence: TGCAGCGTTGCGGCGGGGGGGCAAGATACGCAGTATTTT. Translated: CSVAAGGQDTQYF.

The chain employs TRBV18 and TRBJ1-1, with a possible D match to TRBD1 (6 bases). Germline V CDR1 and CDR2: KGHSH, LQKENI. The CDR3 covers 16 residues. V was cut by 2 bases and J by 1 base, with 14 bases left in between. The CDR3 bases are TGTGCCAGCTCACCAATGACAGGCCGAGGGAACACTGAAGCTTTCTTT. Translating it yields CASSPMTGRGNTEAFF.

This clone was counted a few times. The sample contains more than one DNA sequence encoding this CDR3. The V call is TRBV9, the J call TRBJ2-3; D gene ambiguous. Germline V gene lookup returns CDR1 SGDLS and CDR2 YYNGEE. The CDR3 has 13 amino acids. The V end lost 2 bases, the J end lost 0 bases, and 4 bases lay between the germline ends. The CDR3 DNA sequence: TGTGCCAGCAGCGTGGGGAGCACAGATACGCAGTATTTT. Amino acid sequence: CASSVGSTDTQYF.

This clone was counted only a few times. This CDR3 reads CASGRSGSSYEQYF. In nucleotides, the CDR3 is TGTGCCAGCGGACGTAGCGGGAGCTCCTACGAGCAGTACTTC. The rearrangement links TRBV6-5 to TRBJ2-7; 9 bases align to TRBD2. V trimming: 8 bases; J trimming: 0 bases; junction bases outside the gene matches: 5. CDR3 length equals 14 residues. Germline CDR1 reads MNHEY; CDR2 reads SVGAGI.

This clone was counted a few times. The rearrangement links TRBV5-1 to TRBJ1-2; D is undetermined. Germline V lookup: CDR1 SGHRS, CDR2 YFSETQ. Trimming left V 0 bases short and J 2 bases short, with 14 bases between. This CDR3 is 16 amino acids long. The CDR3 region is CASSLVPEDGNYGYTF. The CDR3 region has the DNA TGCGCCAGCAGCTTGGTTCCTGAGGACGGCAACTATGGCTACACCTTC.

The gene calls are TRBV5-6 and TRBJ1-6; a weak D match, TRBD1 (5 bases). V was trimmed by 4 bases and J by 6 bases, leaving 5 bases between them. This CDR3 comprises 12 residues. Germline CDR1 SGHDT, CDR2 YYEEEE. The CDR3 DNA reads as TGTGCCAGCAGCGGGACTAATTCACCCCTCCACTTT. Translation gives CASSGTNSPLHF.

This clone appeared a few times. This chain links TRBV19 with TRBJ2-5; D might be TRBD1 (6 bases). Germline lookup yields CDR1 LNHDA and CDR2 SQIVND (reference sequence). With 4 bases removed from V and 2 bases from J, the gap between germline ends came to 11 bases. This CDR3 spans 14 amino acids. The CDR3 region is CASSTRDRQETQYF. The CDR3 nucleotides read TGTGCCAGTAGTACACGCGACAGGCAAGAGACCCAGTACTTC.

This clone was detected only a few times. The chain couples TRBV4-1 to TRBJ1-2; D might be TRBD1 (5 bases). This CDR3 has 16 amino acids. The V and J ends lost 0 bases and 0 bases respectively, with 11 bases between them. In germline, CDR1 is MGHRA, CDR2 YSYEKL. As DNA, the CDR3 is TGCGCCAGCAGCCAAGATTCCCAGGGAGCTAACTATGGCTACACCTTC. Its protein product is CASSQDSQGANYGYTF.

This clone appeared a few times. This CDR3 reads CASSSHHETEMNTEAFF. The CDR3 nucleotides are TGTGCCAGCAGCTCACACCACGAGACCGAGATGAACACTGAAGCTTTCTTT. The chain combines TRBV7-6 with TRBJ1-1; D is unclear. The CDR3 has 17 amino acids. V was shortened by 4 bases and J by 0 bases, with 18 bases between the two germline ends. CDR1 and CDR2 from the germline V gene are SGHVS and FNYEAQ.

This clone occurred a few times. This chain links TRBV4-1 with TRBJ1-2; D gene ambiguous. Between the trimmed V and J ends, which lost 1 base and 2 bases, there was a span of 5 bases. Germline CDR1 is MGHRA and CDR2 is YSYEKL. The CDR3 consists of 13 residues. The CDR3 sequence: CASSQVENYGYTF. CDR3 nucleotide sequence: TGCGCCAGCAGCCAAGTCGAGAACTATGGCTACACCTTC.

This clone was counted a few times. V is TRBV7-9 and J is TRBJ2-5, with D unclear. Germline V CDR1 and CDR2: SEHNR, FQNEAQ (reference sequence). The CDR3 totals 13 residues. V was clipped by 4 bases and J by 5 bases, with 11 bases between them. The CDR3 region has the DNA TGTGCCAGCAGCTCCGGTTTCGGGGAGACCCAGTACTTC. The encoded protein is CASSSGFGETQYF.

V and J are TRBV27 and TRBJ2-7; 8 bases fit TRBD1. The V and J ends lost 6 bases and 6 bases, in that order; junction bases with no gene match: 7. Germline-derived CDR1 and CDR2 are MNHEY and SMNVEV (reference sequence). The CDR3 runs to 13 residues. CDR3 DNA sequence: TGTGCCAGCAGCCAACTGACAGGGGTCGAGCAGTACTTC. Protein: CASSQLTGVEQYF.

This clone was detected many times. The junction differs from germline at one of its ends, possibly a read error. The rearrangement joins TRBV30 to TRBJ1-2; D is uncertain. CDR3 length equals 12 residues. From germline, CDR1 is GTSNPN and CDR2 SVGIG (reference sequence). The CDR3 reads CAWSVGGDTQAF. DNA for the CDR3: TGTGCCTGGAGTGTAGGAGGTGACACCCAGGCCTTC.

The genes are TRBV19 and TRBJ2-6; unclear D gene. CDR1 and CDR2 (germline): LNHDA, SQIVND (reference sequence). Trimming left V 6 bases short and J 4 bases short, with 10 bases between. The CDR3 contains 14 residues. Here the CDR3 DNA reads TGTGCCAGTAGCGAGGAAGCAGGGGCCAACGTCCTGACTTTC. Its protein product is CASSEEAGANVLTF.